This T cell receptor beta chain was sequenced in a study of cytomegalovirus exposure and HLA in healthy donors. Study conclusions and caveats: In a later analysis, productive TCRs from donors in an Asian-associated ancestry cluster reportedly carried fewer N-insertions than the cohort mean. The authors later found TCR association rates varying by HLA locus, with DRB1 most and HLA-C fewest.

Between the trimmed V and J ends, which lost 3 bases and 0 bases, there was a span of 15 bases. This CDR3 is built from 16 residues. Germline lookup yields CDR1 MNHEY and CDR2 SMNVEV (reference sequence). When sampled, the donors appeared nominally healthy, though they likely had unrecorded immune exposures. Worth noting for this clone: What it binds is not known.

With 60 Vbeta and 13 Jbeta primers, the PCR was carried out. Original handling: Later work found approximately 87 million unique TCR beta chains, with roughly 11 million shared. Clones were sequenced by immunoSEQ multiplex PCR, and TCRdb holds only the in-frame ones, with some missing. Clonal size and the V and J genes are those of that table, whereas D and trimming came from the DNA. The sample yields about 200,000 clones, just over 75% seen once. The source of this sequence is a man under 40 in good health and CMV-seronegative. Material: PBMCs. This chain uses TRBV27 with TRBJ2-7; weak D call: TRBD2 (6 bases). CDR3 bases: TGTGCCAGCAGTTTGACTGGTGGGAGGCCCTCCTACGAGCAGTACTTC. Its translation: CASSLTGGRPSYEQYF.